Listed here are 3 T cell receptor beta chains from one sample, sequenced in a study of blood T cell repertoires in COVID-19 (TCRdb year 2020). Libraries were constructed by the immunoSEQ multiplex PCR assay. In TCRdb, the immuneACCESS table is reduced to in-frame sequences with V and J assigned. These tables do not hold every clone; where another copy was compared, an unresolved V gene accounts for under half, and the others remain unexplained. The sample data list about 92,000 clones, and around nine tenths of these were observed just once. The ten biggest clones cover around 16% of the sample. The sequenced material came from peripheral blood. The receptors were sampled from a woman in her sixties with COVID-19, enrolled during active disease.

The chain joins TRBV21-1 to TRBJ2-7; the D segment call TRBD1 is taken from the table without a DNA check. TRBV21-1 is annotated as a pseudogene. The CDR3 has 12 residues. The CDR3 DNA reads as TGTGCCAGCCCCGGGACAGGGACCGAGCAGTACTTC. Protein sequence: CASPGTGTEQYF.

This clone is categorized as medium-sized. This chain joins TRBV28 and TRBJ2-7, with D unresolved. Germline lookup yields CDR1 MDHEN and CDR2 SYDVKM. Trimming removed 2 bases at V and 3 bases at J, with 8 bases between. The CDR3 sequence is 13 residues long. The CDR3 spells CASSLPPNYEQYF. In nucleotides, the CDR3 is TGTGCCAGCAGTTTACCCCCAAACTACGAGCAGTACTTC.

The chain recombines TRBV7-2 with TRBJ1-1; the match to TRBD1 covers 8 bases. The ends lost 8 bases at V and 3 bases at J; junction bases unmatched: 8. In germline, CDR1 is SGHTA, CDR2 FQGNSA. The CDR3 length is 14 residues. The DNA of the CDR3 is TGTGCCAGCTCGACGGACAGGGCTTACACTGAAGCTTTCTTT. Translated: CASSTDRAYTEAFF. The full variable domain, in which reference TRBV7-2 and TRBJ1-1 provide the parts outside the CDR3, is GAGVSQSPSNKVTEKGKDVELRCDPISGHTALYWYRQSLGQGLEFLIYFQGNSAPDKSGLPSDRFSAERTGGSVSTLTIQRTQQEDSAVYLCASSTDRAYTEAFFGQGTRLTVV.